The T cell receptor (beta chain) under discussion was sequenced for a study of identical twins. CDR3 length: 14 amino acids. With 5 bases clipped from V and 7 bases from J, the junction kept 7 bases outside the gene matches. Looked up from germline, CDR1 is MNHNS and CDR2 is SASEGT. This clonotype has more than one count but fewer than ten. TCRdb reprocessed the 5' RACE reads with MiXCR, giving one entry per CDR3 protein. The repertoire holds around 250,000 distinct CDR3 sequences, with approximately 12% as singletons. These data were also filed under a second study, of yellow fever vaccine responses in identical twins. In that study: Twins' vaccine T cell response reportedly seemed partly convergent, partly personalized.

The chain links TRBV6-1 to TRBJ1-4, with 7 bases lining up with TRBD1. The specimen was memory (CD45RO+) T cells sorted from blood. The TCR originated in a woman between 18 and 29 years old in good health. This CDR3 is CASSRQGMGEKLFF. Here the CDR3 DNA reads TGTGCCAGCAGTCGACAGGGCATGGGTGAAAAACTGTTTTTT.